This T cell receptor beta chain originates from a study of OX40 agonist ivuxolimab in advanced cancers. General notes on the study: Ivuxolimab, which targeted the costimulatory receptor OX40 (CD134), was an agonistic, fully human IgG2 monoclonal antibody. Intravenous ivuxolimab was administered to patients every 2 weeks at six dose levels: 0.01, 0.1, 0.3, 1.5, 3 and 10 mg/kg. Of the roughly 50 dose-escalation patients, hepatocellular carcinoma was present in approximately 20, melanoma in some 15, renal cell carcinoma in 9 and head and neck cancer in 9. A male proportion of under 85% and a mean age of approximately 55 years, ranging from about 20 to 79, were recorded for the dose-escalation cohort. Patients were allowed to have had prior anti-PD-1, anti-PD-L1 or anti-CTLA-4 therapy, and around two fifths of the dose-escalation patients had been treated with checkpoint inhibitors. Three dose-escalation patients achieved partial responses, one with hepatocellular carcinoma and two with cutaneous melanoma. The purpose of peripheral TCRbeta sequencing was to test whether ivuxolimab changed TCR sequence diversity and led to clonal T-cell expansion. The paper describes the monotherapy dose-escalation part (N ≈ 51 patients) of the phase I trial of ivuxolimab. What the study reported, not specific to this receptor: Antigen specificity was not determined for the clonally expanded peripheral T cells. At doses of 0.1 to 3.0 mg/kg, clonal expansion of both CD4+ and CD8+ blood T cells was observed from baseline to week 6. After ivuxolimab, expanded clones were on average more numerous among CD8+ T cells than among CD4+ T cells. In the 0.1-3.0 mg/kg groups, partial responders had among the lowest normalized peripheral clonal expansion, particularly in CD8+ T cells. Low levels of normalized T-cell clonal expansion were also shown by some nonresponding patients.

For sequencing of the TCRbeta CDR3 region, genomic DNA was extracted from the sorted cells. TCRbeta CDR3 regions were sequenced using the immunoSEQ Assay. In its TCRdb copy, this immuneACCESS table keeps in-frame sequences only and misses some clones. Where compared with another copy, unresolved V genes explain less than half of these, and the others have no known cause. The sample contains about 130,000 clones, 92% of them found a single time. The ten largest account for around 0.81% of the sample. As for this clone: The clone's antigen remains unknown. Per-base qualities were not stored, and no clone one base away is much larger.

The CDR3 runs 16 residues from the cysteine to the phenylalanine. CDR3 DNA only is kept here, 48 bases in frame from base 1. CDR1 and CDR2 (SGHDT, YYEEEE) derive from the germline V gene. After removal of 2 bases from V and 4 bases from J, the junction retains 7 bases not matched to a gene. Patients with a history of autoimmune disease or receiving systemic immunosuppression were excluded from the trial. Peripheral blood for TCR sequencing was collected from all dose cohorts at baseline, on cycle 4 day 1, and on cycle 7 day 1. The samples were taken from a phase I, first-in-human, multicenter, open-label dose-escalation trial of ivuxolimab. The trial enrolled adults with locally advanced or metastatic head and neck squamous cell, hepatocellular, melanoma or renal cell carcinoma. Before TCR sequencing, CD4+ T cells and CD8+ T cells were sorted from peripheral blood as separate populations.

The receptor was isolated from an adult with an advanced solid tumor such as melanoma, head and neck, liver or kidney cancer. This specimen was CD4+ or CD8+ T cells sorted from blood, taken in a trial of the OX40 agonist ivuxolimab. The chain is encoded by TRBV5-6 joined to TRBJ2-3; the junction holds 10 bases that match TRBD2. The CDR3: CASSFRSSGRSDTQYF. The nucleotide sequence reads as follows: TGTGCCAGCAGCTTTCGTAGTAGCGGGAGGTCAGATACGCAGTATTTT.